This TCR beta chain is drawn from a study of T cell responses to AZD1222 COVID-19 vaccine. Concerning this clone: As yet, its antigen is unknown.

Generated by immunoSEQ multiplex PCR, the TCRdb table keeps only in-frame clones and is missing some. In the table there are fewer than 200,000 clones, approximately 92% of which are singletons. General study results and limits: Unmutated variant regions are reportedly the target of nearly half of TCRs that are spike-specific. Females outnumbered males among donors, who were mostly white British; clonal diversity was possibly underestimated. Spike-specific TCR breadth and depth grew following two AZD1222 doses. Without day 14 samples, only post-peak T cell repertoires were studied.

Per germline, CDR1 SEHNR and CDR2 FQNEAQ (reference sequence). Trimming cost V 5 bases and J 6 bases, with 14 bases left between them. This CDR3 has 13 residues. This clonotype was sampled from an adult in good health. Sequences were derived from peripheral blood, sampled on day 0 of AZD1222 vaccination. The chain couples TRBV7-9 to TRBJ2-7; no clear D gene. CDR3 DNA sequence: TGTGCCAGCAGCGCCGGATCGAACCTCGAGCAGTACTTC. Its translation: CASSAGSNLEQYF. Filled out from reference TRBV7-9 and TRBJ2-7, the complete variable domain reads DTGVSQNPRHKITKRGQNVTFRCDPISEHNRLYWYRQTLGQGPEFLTYFQNEAQLEKSRLLSDRFSAERPKGSFSTLEIQRTEQGDSAMYLCASSAGSNLEQYFGPGTRLTVT.